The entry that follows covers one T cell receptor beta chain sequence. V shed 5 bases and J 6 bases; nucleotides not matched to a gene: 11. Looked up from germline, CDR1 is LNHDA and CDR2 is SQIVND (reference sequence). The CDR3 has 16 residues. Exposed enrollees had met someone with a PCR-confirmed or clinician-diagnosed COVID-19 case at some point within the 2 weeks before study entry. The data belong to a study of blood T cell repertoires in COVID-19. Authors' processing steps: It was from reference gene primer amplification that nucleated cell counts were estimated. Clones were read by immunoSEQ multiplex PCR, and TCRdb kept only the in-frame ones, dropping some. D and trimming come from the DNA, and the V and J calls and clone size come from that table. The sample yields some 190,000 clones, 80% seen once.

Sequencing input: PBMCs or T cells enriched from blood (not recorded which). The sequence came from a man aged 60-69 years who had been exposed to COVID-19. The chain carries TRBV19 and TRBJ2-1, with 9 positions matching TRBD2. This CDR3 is CASSPDVAGVVNEQFF. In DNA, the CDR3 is TGTGCCAGTAGTCCTGACGTAGCGGGAGTAGTCAATGAGCAGTTCTTC.